This T cell receptor beta chain is from a study of identical twins. Findings and caveats of the study: Cord blood's abundant beta clonotypes had fewer insertions, unlike memory repertoires. For out-of-frame alpha sequences shared by twins, low generation probability was in excess.

After removal of 1 base from V and 3 bases from J, the junction contained 8 bases not matched to a gene. This CDR3 is 16 amino acids long. Germline CDR1 DFQATT, CDR2 SNEGSKA (reference sequence). A universal primer site came from template switching; cDNA carried unique molecular identifiers. In TCRdb, the 5' RACE reads were re-called with MiXCR into one record per CDR3 protein. The sample contains roughly 750,000 distinct CDR3 sequences, around 20% of which appear only once. To note about this clonotype: The antigen remains unidentified.

These records were also assigned to another study, of T cells expressing NK-cell markers. This second study says: A range of about 1.0-8% of CD8+ T cells consisted of dominant NKG2C+ clonotypes in roughly 6 donors.

Sequenced material: PBMCs. This TCR was sampled from a young woman in good health. This chain connects TRBV20-1 to TRBJ1-5, with 8 bases aligning to TRBD1. The CDR3 nucleotides read TGCAGTGCTAGAGTCCTCCTGGACAGGGTCAATCAGCCCCAGCATTTT. Its translation: CSARVLLDRVNQPQHF.